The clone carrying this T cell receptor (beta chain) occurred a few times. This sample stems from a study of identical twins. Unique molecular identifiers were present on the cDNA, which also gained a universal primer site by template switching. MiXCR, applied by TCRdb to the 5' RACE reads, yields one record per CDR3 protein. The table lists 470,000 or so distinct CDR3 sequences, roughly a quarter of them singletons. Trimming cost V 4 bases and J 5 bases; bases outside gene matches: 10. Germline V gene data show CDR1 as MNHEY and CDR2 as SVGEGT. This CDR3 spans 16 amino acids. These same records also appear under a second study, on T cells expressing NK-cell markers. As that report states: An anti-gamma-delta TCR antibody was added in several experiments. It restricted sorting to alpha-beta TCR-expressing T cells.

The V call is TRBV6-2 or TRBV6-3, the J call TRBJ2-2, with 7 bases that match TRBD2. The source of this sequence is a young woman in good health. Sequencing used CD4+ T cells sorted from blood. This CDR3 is CASSSEAGRFTGELFF. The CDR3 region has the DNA TGTGCCAGCAGTTCGGAAGCGGGACGCTTTACCGGGGAGCTGTTTTTT.